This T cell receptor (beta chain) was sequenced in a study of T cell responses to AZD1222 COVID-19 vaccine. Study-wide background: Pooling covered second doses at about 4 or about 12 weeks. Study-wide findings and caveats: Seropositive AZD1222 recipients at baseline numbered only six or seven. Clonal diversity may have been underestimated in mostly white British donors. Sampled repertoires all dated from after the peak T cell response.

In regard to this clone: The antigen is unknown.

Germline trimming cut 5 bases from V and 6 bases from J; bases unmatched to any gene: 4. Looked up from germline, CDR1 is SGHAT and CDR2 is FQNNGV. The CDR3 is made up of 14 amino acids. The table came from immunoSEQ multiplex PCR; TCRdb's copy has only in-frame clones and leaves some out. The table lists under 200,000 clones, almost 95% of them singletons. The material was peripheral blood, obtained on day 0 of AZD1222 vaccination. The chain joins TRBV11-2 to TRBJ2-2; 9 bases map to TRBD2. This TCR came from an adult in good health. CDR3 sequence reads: CASSPGTSPGELFF. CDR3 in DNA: TGTGCCAGCAGCCCGGGGACTAGCCCCGGGGAGCTGTTTTTT.